What follows are 27 T cell receptor beta chains derived from one specimen sequenced in a study of CD8 T cells in ankylosing spondylitis. General study points: Made up of several highly homologous variants, a TCR beta motif appeared characteristic of ankylosing spondylitis blood.

In TCRdb, the 5' RACE reads were re-called with MiXCR into one record per CDR3 protein. The table lists 670,000 or so distinct CDR3 sequences, around 20% of them singletons, with around 19% in the top ten. Their target antigens are unknown. Sequencing was carried out using blood, either unsorted or a sorted T cell fraction (not recorded which). These receptors were taken from a male donor with ankylosing spondylitis.

V gene TRBV20-1 combines with J gene TRBJ1-2; D gene ambiguous. The CDR3 is 12 residues long. Deletions cut 0 bases from V and 0 bases from J, with 2 bases between. Germline CDR1 and CDR2: DFQATT and SNEGSKA (reference sequence). DNA of the CDR3: TGCAGTGCTAGAGATGCTAACTATGGCTACACCTTC. This encodes CSARDANYGYTF.

This chain links TRBV4-2 with TRBJ1-2, with D perhaps matching TRBD1 (5 bases). The germline V gene has CDR1 LGHNA and CDR2 YNFKEQ. V was trimmed by 4 bases and J by 5 bases, leaving 11 bases between them. CDR3 length: 13 amino acids. CDR3: CASSRERQYGYTF. For the CDR3, the DNA is TGTGCCAGCAGCCGCGAAAGACAGTATGGCTACACCTTC.

V and J are TRBV7-2 and TRBJ2-2; possible D gene TRBD2, 5 bases. The germline V and J ends were trimmed by 6 bases and 7 bases, with 12 bases remaining between them. The CDR3 covers 13 residues. Germline CDR1 and CDR2: SGHTA and FQGNSA. The CDR3 region is CASRSMGVGELFF. The CDR3 DNA reads TGTGCCAGCAGGAGTATGGGAGTCGGGGAGCTGTTTTTT.

In its sample, this clonotype was seen a few times. The V and J genes are TRBV2 and TRBJ2-4; D remains ambiguous. The germline V and J ends were trimmed by 3 bases and 0 bases, with 6 bases remaining between them. This CDR3 has 14 amino acids. Germline CDR1 SNHLY, CDR2 FYNNEI. This chain's CDR3 is CASSDSLAKNIQYF. The CDR3, as DNA: TGTGCCAGCAGTGACTCCCTAGCCAAAAACATTCAGTACTTC.

The sample holds a few counts of this clonotype. The rearrangement uses TRBV5-1 and TRBJ1-2; D remains ambiguous. CDR3 size: 14 residues. V shed 4 bases and J shed 2 bases, with 12 bases lying between them. The germline V gene has CDR1 SGHRS and CDR2 YFSETQ. The CDR3 spells CASSPGGFNYGYTF. The CDR3, as DNA: TGCGCCAGCAGCCCGGGAGGGTTCAACTATGGCTACACCTTC.

The chain employs TRBV12-3 or TRBV12-4 and TRBJ2-2, with a tentative D call TRBD1 (5 bases). This CDR3 comprises 15 residues. V was cut by 6 bases and J by 4 bases, with 15 bases left in between. The CDR3 loop reads CASRDPQGTTGELFF. Here the CDR3 DNA reads TGTGCCAGCAGGGACCCCCAGGGAACCACCGGGGAGCTGTTTTTT.

This clonotype was recorded a few times. The V and J genes are TRBV9 and TRBJ2-1; the match to TRBD2 covers 7 bases. CDR1 and CDR2 from the germline V gene are SGDLS and YYNGEE. The CDR3 is 15 residues long. V was pared by 0 bases and J by 2 bases, with 2 bases of the junction left unmatched. The CDR3 spells CASSVEGTTYNEQFF. The CDR3 DNA sequence: TGTGCCAGCAGCGTAGAGGGGACTACCTACAATGAGCAGTTCTTC.

This chain joins TRBV29-1 and TRBJ2-7; 10 bases agree with TRBD2. The CDR3 totals 13 residues. The germline V gene encodes CDR1 SQVTM and CDR2 ANQGSEA. Trimming removed 6 bases from V and 5 bases from J; junction bases left unmatched: 7. CDR3 in DNA: TGCAGCGTCCTGACTAGCGGGTCCGACGAGCAGTACTTC. Amino acid sequence: CSVLTSGSDEQYF.

The rearrangement links TRBV4-1 to TRBJ2-5; D remains ambiguous. The CDR3 sequence is 15 residues long. The V gene's germline CDR1 is MGHRA and CDR2 YSYEKL. V gave up 0 bases and J gave up 5 bases, with 13 bases separating them. The DNA of the CDR3 is TGCGCCAGCAGCCAAGAAGGACGGCTATGGGAGACCCAGTACTTC. Translated, it gives CASSQEGRLWETQYF.

As DNA, the CDR3 is TGTGCCAGCAGCGCAGGAATCTCTGGGGCCAACGTCCTGACTTTC. This encodes CASSAGISGANVLTF. The V call is TRBV12-3 or TRBV12-4, the J call TRBJ2-6; D uncertain. This CDR3 has 15 amino acids. V dropped 6 bases and J dropped 0 bases, with 9 bases sitting between them.

There are a few counts of this clonotype. The rearrangement joins TRBV15 to TRBJ2-1; TRBD2 might be the D (5 bases). The CDR3 totals 17 residues. Germline lookup yields CDR1 LNHNV and CDR2 YYDKDF (reference sequence). Trimming removed 3 bases at V and 0 bases at J, with 15 bases between. CDR3 sequence (DNA): TGTGCCACCAGCAGCGGTGAAGCGGAGAGCTCCTACAATGAGCAGTTCTTC. Amino acid sequence: CATSSGEAESSYNEQFF. Combining the CDR3 with reference TRBV15 and TRBJ2-1 gives the whole variable domain DAMVIQNPRYQVTQFGKPVTLSCSQTLNHNVMYWYQQKSSQAPKLLFHYYDKDFNNEADTPDNFQSRRPNTSFCFLDIRSPGLGDTAMYLCATSSGEAESSYNEQFFGPGTRLTVL.

The gene calls are TRBV10-1 and TRBJ1-2; TRBD1 might be the D (6 bases). The CDR3 is made up of 13 amino acids. Germline V gene sequence: CDR1 WNHNN, CDR2 SYGVQD (reference sequence). Trimming removed 3 bases from V and 3 bases from J, with 8 bases in between. CDR3 in amino acids: CASSENRDYGYTF. In DNA, the CDR3 is TGCGCCAGCAGTGAAAACAGGGACTATGGCTACACCTTC.

The sample holds a few counts of this clonotype. V and J are TRBV20-1 and TRBJ1-1; TRBD1 is a possible D gene (5 bases). V was clipped by 3 bases and J by 1 base, with 9 bases between them. The CDR3 is 13 amino acids. Germline V gene data show CDR1 as DFQATT and CDR2 as SNEGSKA (reference sequence). CDR3: CSASPGTNTEAFF. The CDR3, as DNA: TGCAGTGCTAGTCCAGGGACGAACACTGAAGCTTTCTTT.

This clonotype came up many times. CDR3 region: CASSLAGFTDTQYF. CDR3 nucleotides: TGTGCCAGCAGCTTAGCGGGGTTTACAGATACGCAGTATTTT. The chain carries TRBV7-6 and TRBJ2-3; no reliable D call. Germline-derived CDR1 and CDR2 are SGHVS and FNYEAQ. The CDR3 consists of 14 residues. The V end lost 0 bases, the J end lost 3 bases, and 7 bases lay between the germline ends.

The rearrangement links TRBV28 to TRBJ1-2, with 7 bases matching TRBD1. The CDR3 extends over 15 amino acids. CDR1 MDHEN and CDR2 SYDVKM come from the germline V gene. CDR3 sequence: CAAEGAEGSNYGYTF. CDR3 nucleotide sequence: TGTGCTGCCGAGGGGGCCGAGGGGTCTAACTATGGCTACACCTTC.

This clonotype was counted only a few times. The V call is TRBV4-3, the J call TRBJ2-1; 8 positions match TRBD2. The CDR3 sequence is 15 residues long. Germline trimming cut 4 bases from V and 9 bases from J; bases unmatched to any gene: 11. Germline CDR1 reads LGHNA; CDR2 reads YSLEER. The CDR3 region has the DNA TGCGCCAGCAGCCGGGTAGCGGGGACGCTGGGTGAGCAGTTCTTC. Its translation is CASSRVAGTLGEQFF.

The chain is built from TRBV6-1 and TRBJ2-2; D possibly matches TRBD1 or TRBD2 (6 bases each). The CDR3 loop spans 16 amino acids. Trimming removed 1 base at V and 4 bases at J, with 13 bases between. Germline assignment: CDR1 MNHNS and CDR2 SASEGT. CDR3 sequence reads: CASSEDPWGATGELFF. For the CDR3, the DNA is TGTGCCAGCAGTGAAGATCCTTGGGGGGCCACCGGGGAGCTGTTTTTT.

The CDR3, as DNA: TGTGCCAGCAGCTGGAAGACTAGCCCAGATACGCAGTATTTT. It codes for CASSWKTSPDTQYF. The chain carries TRBV11-2 and TRBJ2-3, with 7 bases matching TRBD2. Per the germline V gene, CDR1 is SGHAT and CDR2 is FQNNGV. The CDR3 is made up of 14 amino acids. V was clipped by 4 bases and J by 4 bases; unmatched bases: 5.

This clonotype appeared a few times. V is TRBV1 and J is TRBJ1-4; the table names TRBD1, a call not compared with the DNA. TRBV1 is a pseudogene locus. The CDR3 extends over 13 amino acids. CDR3 residues: CTSSLIPREKLFF. CDR3 DNA sequence: TGCACCAGCAGCCTGATCCCGAGGGAAAAACTGTTTTTT.

The chain uses TRBV7-9 and TRBJ2-7; the match to TRBD1 covers 9 bases. Germline V gives CDR1 SEHNR, CDR2 FQNEAQ (reference sequence). The CDR3 sequence is 15 residues long. V lost 2 bases to trimming and J lost 3 bases; unmatched junction nucleotides: 5. The CDR3, as DNA: TGTGCCAGCAGCTTAACAGGGGGCACTATCTACGAGCAGTACTTC. It translates to CASSLTGGTIYEQYF.

This clonotype was counted only a few times. The gene calls are TRBV7-3 and TRBJ2-2; 11 nucleotides line up with TRBD2. CDR3 length: 16 amino acids. Per germline, CDR1 SGHTA and CDR2 FQGTGA. V was clipped by 5 bases and J by 0 bases; unmatched bases: 2. CDR3 loop: CASSGLAGSNTGELFF. In DNA form, the CDR3 reads TGTGCCAGCAGCGGACTAGCGGGTTCGAACACCGGGGAGCTGTTTTTT. Full variable domain (missing parts from reference TRBV7-3 and TRBJ2-2): GAGVSQTPSNKVTEKGKYVELRCDPISGHTALYWYRQSLGQGPEFLIYFQGTGAADDSGLPNDRFFAVRPEGSVSTLKIQRTERGDSAVYLCASSGLAGSNTGELFFGEGSRLTVL.

This chain joins TRBV20-1 and TRBJ2-7; D gene uncertain. CDR3 length equals 12 residues. Trimming pared 3 bases from V and 5 bases from J, leaving 11 bases between. Germline assignment: CDR1 DFQATT and CDR2 SNEGSKA (reference sequence). Here the CDR3 reads CSASRRNDEQYF. In DNA, the CDR3 is TGCAGTGCTAGTCGAAGAAACGACGAGCAGTACTTC.

The chain links TRBV4-1 to TRBJ2-7; no clear D gene. Germline assignment: CDR1 MGHRA and CDR2 YSYEKL. This CDR3 region has 14 residues. V dropped 0 bases and J dropped 1 base, with 7 bases sitting between them. The CDR3 sequence: CASSQDPQSYEQYF. The CDR3 DNA is TGCGCCAGCAGCCAAGATCCACAGTCCTACGAGCAGTACTTC.

This clonotype was observed a few times. This rearrangement joins TRBV4-3 to TRBJ2-7; 8 bases agree with TRBD1. CDR1 and CDR2 from the germline V gene are LGHNA and YSLEER. The CDR3 is 18 amino acids. After removal of 0 bases from V and 2 bases from J, the junction contained 12 bases not matched to a gene. The CDR3 loop is CASSQDPGTGRMPYEQYF. CDR3 nucleotides: TGCGCCAGCAGCCAAGACCCAGGGACAGGCCGTATGCCCTACGAGCAGTACTTC.

This chain links TRBV18 with TRBJ2-1; TRBD1 might be the D (5 bases). This CDR3 has 14 residues. V dropped 7 bases and J dropped 9 bases, with 19 bases sitting between them. In germline, CDR1 is KGHSH, CDR2 LQKENI. This CDR3 reads CASYSLPTRAEQFF. CDR3 nucleotide sequence: TGTGCCAGCTACTCACTTCCGACCAGGGCTGAGCAGTTCTTC.

A note on this clonotype: This may be a read error, as it is one base from a much larger clone. V and J are TRBV30 and TRBJ2-1, with D possibly being TRBD1 (6 bases). This CDR3 spans 14 amino acids. Germline values: CDR1 GTSNPN, CDR2 SVGIG (reference sequence). CDR3 nucleotides: TGTGCCTGGAGTGAGGGACACTCCTACAATGGGCAGTTCTTC. This codes for CAWSEGHSYNGQFF. Full variable domain (missing parts from reference TRBV30 and TRBJ2-1): SQTIHQWPATLVQPVGSPLSLECTVEGTSNPNLYWYRQAAGRGLQLLFYSVGIGQISSEVPQNLSASRPQDRQFILSSKKLLLSDSGFYLCAWSEGHSYNGQFFGPGTRLTVL.

This clonotype appeared a single time. The J gene is TRBJ2-3, the V gene TRBV20-1, with D possibly being TRBD2 (6 bases). There are 14 residues in the CDR3. Germline V gives CDR1 DFQATT, CDR2 SNEGSKA (reference sequence). Deletions cut 7 bases from V and 4 bases from J, with 18 bases between. The CDR3 DNA reads TGCAGTGGCCTGGTGGCGGGACGGCCAGATACGCAGTATTTT. Protein product: CSGLVAGRPDTQYF.